These 16 T cell receptor beta chains were all obtained from the same sample, sequenced in a study of blood T cell repertoires in COVID-19. Sequencing was performed with immunoSEQ multiplex PCR; in TCRdb, only in-frame clones are kept and a portion is missing. The sample lists some 270,000 clones; almost 85% were seen once. Sequences were obtained from PBMCs or T cells enriched from blood (not recorded which). The receptors shown here come from a woman between 45 and 60 years old with acute COVID-19.

The chain joins TRBV7-9 to TRBJ2-2; 12 bases agree with TRBD2. Germline V CDR1 and CDR2: SEHNR, FQNEAQ (reference sequence). Trimming took 6 bases from V and 1 from J; bases not matched to a gene: 0. The CDR3 loop spans 15 amino acids. The CDR3: CASRTSGGNTGELFF. The CDR3 DNA follows: TGTGCCAGCAGGACTAGCGGGGGGAACACCGGGGAGCTGTTTTTT.

CDR3: CASRTGAGNTIYF. Here the CDR3 DNA reads TGCGCCAGCAGGACAGGGGCTGGAAACACCATATATTTT. The chain links TRBV5-1 to TRBJ1-3, with 8 positions matching TRBD1. V lost 5 bases to trimming and J lost 2 bases; unmatched junction nucleotides: 0. Germline assignment: CDR1 SGHRS and CDR2 YFSETQ. This CDR3 comprises 13 residues.

The chain couples TRBV7-3 to TRBJ2-3; unclear D gene. CDR3 length equals 14 residues. V lost 5 bases and J lost 4, with 13 bases in between. The V gene's germline CDR1 is SGHTA and CDR2 FQGTGA. The CDR3 nucleotides are TGTGCCAGCAGCGCGACTCTAGATTCAGATACGCAGTATTTT. Amino acids: CASSATLDSDTQYF. Full variable domain (rest looked up from reference TRBV7-3 and TRBJ2-3): GAGVSQTPSNKVTEKGKYVELRCDPISGHTALYWYRQSLGQGPEFLIYFQGTGAADDSGLPNDRFFAVRPEGSVSTLKIQRTERGDSAVYLCASSATLDSDTQYFGPGTRLTVL.

Of note for this clone: Other DNA sequences from this sample encode an identical CDR3 as well. V is TRBV27 and J is TRBJ1-2; 9 nucleotides line up with TRBD1. Germline V gene sequence: CDR1 MNHEY, CDR2 SMNVEV (reference sequence). The J segment lost 0 bases and the V segment lost 6 bases, leaving 2 bases of the junction unmatched. The CDR3 totals 14 residues. CDR3 sequence: CASSRDRANYGYTF. CDR3 coding DNA: TGTGCCAGCAGCCGGGACAGGGCTAACTATGGCTACACCTTC.

The chain combines TRBV3-1 (or the pseudogene TRBV3-2) with TRBJ2-6; 7 nucleotides agree with TRBD2. The CDR3 runs to 14 residues. Germline-derived CDR1 and CDR2 are LGHDT and YNNKEL (reference sequence). V dropped 6 bases and J dropped 3; count of bases not matched to a gene: 2. The CDR3 loop reads CASSPGGGANVLTF. The CDR3 nucleotides read TGTGCCAGCAGTCCGGGGGGTGGGGCCAACGTCCTGACTTTC.

The chain combines TRBV19 with TRBJ1-4, with D uncertain. CDR3 length equals 14 residues. The V and J ends lost 9 bases and 0 bases respectively, with 11 bases between them. Germline loops: CDR1 LNHDA, CDR2 SQIVND (reference sequence). The CDR3 DNA follows: TGTGCCAGCCAAACCCAGTCAACTAATGAAAAACTGTTTTTT. As protein: CASQTQSTNEKLFF.

This chain connects TRBV27 to TRBJ1-5, with D unresolved. Deletions cut 6 bases from V and 1 base from J, with 7 bases between. CDR3 length: 13 amino acids. Germline CDR1 is MNHEY and CDR2 is SMNVEV (reference sequence). CDR3 sequence reads: CASRRVSNQPQHF. CDR3 sequence (DNA): TGTGCCAGCAGGAGGGTGAGCAATCAGCCCCAGCATTTT.

Concerning this clone: A read error may produce the germline difference seen at one junction end. The chain combines TRBV7-7 with TRBJ2-3; 13 bases line up with TRBD2. Per the germline V gene, CDR1 is SSHAT and CDR2 is FNYEAQ (reference sequence). The CDR3 has 15 amino acids. CDR3 protein: CASSFGLAGADTQYF. The DNA of the CDR3 is TGTGCTAGCAGCTTCGGACTAGCGGGGGCAGATACGCAGTATTTT.

The genes are TRBV7-3 and TRBJ1-1; D remains unclear. This CDR3 is 14 amino acids long. The germline gives CDR1 SGHTA, CDR2 FQGTGA. V shed 1 base and J shed 3 bases, with 9 bases lying between them. CDR3 DNA sequence: TGTGCCAGCAGCTTAAACCGGGAGGACACTGAAGCTTTCTTT. It specifies CASSLNREDTEAFF.

The rearrangement uses TRBV20-1 and TRBJ1-1; D might be TRBD1 (5 bases). Trimming took 7 bases from V and 1 from J, leaving 7 bases between them. Germline V gene sequence: CDR1 DFQATT, CDR2 SNEGSKA (reference sequence). The length of the CDR3 is 11 residues. CDR3 nucleotide sequence: TGCAGTGGGGGGGGGAACACTGAAGCTTTCTTT. It specifies CSGGGNTEAFF.

This clone was observed a single time. The chain links TRBV12-2 to TRBJ1-5; TRBD1, as called in the table, went unchecked against the DNA. TRBV12-2 is shown as a pseudogene. CDR3 length: 20 residues. CDR3 nucleotides: TGTGCAAGTCGCTTAGTTCGTTACCGGACAGGGATGAGAGGCAATCAGCCCCAGCATTTT. It yields the protein CASRLVRYRTGMRGNQPQHF.

The CDR3: CSATPGQTIYF. DNA of the CDR3: TGCAGTGCCACTCCGGGACAGACCATATATTTT. The V call is TRBV20-1, the J call TRBJ1-3; 7 bases are shared with TRBD1. V lost 6 bases, J lost 10 bases, and 6 bases stayed unmatched. Germline-derived CDR1 and CDR2 are DFQATT and SNEGSKA (reference sequence). This CDR3 spans 11 amino acids.

The chain uses TRBV21-1 and TRBJ1-1; the table gives TRBD1 as D, unverified against the DNA. TRBV21-1 is reported as a pseudogene. The CDR3 loop spans 13 amino acids. The CDR3 here is CASSSQGSTEAFF. CDR3 coding DNA: TGTGCCAGCAGCTCACAGGGAAGCACTGAAGCTTTCTTT.

The CDR3 coding sequence is TGTGCCAGCAGCTTAATGACGGGCAGGGGGCGCAAGGAAGCATTTGGCTACACCTTC. Encoded protein: CASSLMTGRGRKEAFGYTF. The rearrangement uses TRBV7-2 and TRBJ1-2; TRBD1 aligns across 8 bases. CDR3 size: 19 residues. Germline loops: CDR1 SGHTA, CDR2 FQGNSA. J was trimmed by 7 bases and V by 2 bases; bases with no gene match: 21. Looking up the rest from reference TRBV7-2 and TRBJ1-2 gives the full variable domain: GAGVSQSPSNKVTEKGKDVELRCDPISGHTALYWYRQSLGQGLEFLIYFQGNSAPDKSGLPSDRFSAERTGGSVSTLTIQRTQQEDSAVYLCASSLMTGRGRKEAFGYTFGSGTRLTVV.

CDR3: CASSIDGHPRYEQYF. In nucleotides, the CDR3 is TGCGCCAGCAGCATAGATGGGCACCCTCGGTACGAGCAGTACTTC. The chain uses TRBV4-3 and TRBJ2-7; D uncertain. The CDR3 extends over 15 amino acids. The V end lost 5 bases, the J end lost 4 bases, and 18 bases lay between the germline ends. CDR1 is LGHNA, CDR2 YSLEER, per germline.

This chain uses TRBV19 with TRBJ1-3; the match to TRBD1 covers 8 bases. The length of the CDR3 is 16 residues. The ends lost 3 bases at V and 4 bases at J; junction bases unmatched: 8. CDR1 LNHDA and CDR2 SQIVND come from the germline V gene (reference sequence). The CDR3 DNA sequence: TGTGCCAGTAGTATGTGGACAGGGAGAGCGGGAAACACCATATATTTT. Protein sequence: CASSMWTGRAGNTIYF.